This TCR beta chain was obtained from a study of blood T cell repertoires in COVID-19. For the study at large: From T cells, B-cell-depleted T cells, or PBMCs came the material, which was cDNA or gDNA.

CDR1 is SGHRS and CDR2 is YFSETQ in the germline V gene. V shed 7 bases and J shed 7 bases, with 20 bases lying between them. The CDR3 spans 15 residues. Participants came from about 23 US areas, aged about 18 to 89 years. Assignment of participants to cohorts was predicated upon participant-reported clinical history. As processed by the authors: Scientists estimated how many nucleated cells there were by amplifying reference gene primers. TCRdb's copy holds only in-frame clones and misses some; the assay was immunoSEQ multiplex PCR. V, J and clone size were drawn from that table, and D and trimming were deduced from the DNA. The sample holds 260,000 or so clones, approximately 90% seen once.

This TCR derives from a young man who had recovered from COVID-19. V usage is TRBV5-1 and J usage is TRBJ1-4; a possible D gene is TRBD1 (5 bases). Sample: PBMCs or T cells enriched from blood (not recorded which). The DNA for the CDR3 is TGCGCCAGCGGCCCCAGCGGGGGTAACAGTGAAAAACTGTTTTTT. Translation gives CASGPSGGNSEKLFF.